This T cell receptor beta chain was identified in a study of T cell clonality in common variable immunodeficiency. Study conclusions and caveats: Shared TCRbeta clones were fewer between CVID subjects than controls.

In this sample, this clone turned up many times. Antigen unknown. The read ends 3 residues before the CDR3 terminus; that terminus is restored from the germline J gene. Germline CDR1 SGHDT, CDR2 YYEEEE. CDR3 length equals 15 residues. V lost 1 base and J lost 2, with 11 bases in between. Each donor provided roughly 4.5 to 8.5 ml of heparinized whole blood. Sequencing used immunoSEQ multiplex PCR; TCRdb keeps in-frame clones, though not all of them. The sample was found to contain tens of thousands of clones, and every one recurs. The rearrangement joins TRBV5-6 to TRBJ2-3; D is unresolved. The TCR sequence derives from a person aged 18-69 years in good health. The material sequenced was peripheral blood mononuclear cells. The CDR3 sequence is CASSLRGPYTDTQYF. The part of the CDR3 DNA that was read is TGTGCCAGCAGCTTGAGAGGCCCTTACACAGATACG.